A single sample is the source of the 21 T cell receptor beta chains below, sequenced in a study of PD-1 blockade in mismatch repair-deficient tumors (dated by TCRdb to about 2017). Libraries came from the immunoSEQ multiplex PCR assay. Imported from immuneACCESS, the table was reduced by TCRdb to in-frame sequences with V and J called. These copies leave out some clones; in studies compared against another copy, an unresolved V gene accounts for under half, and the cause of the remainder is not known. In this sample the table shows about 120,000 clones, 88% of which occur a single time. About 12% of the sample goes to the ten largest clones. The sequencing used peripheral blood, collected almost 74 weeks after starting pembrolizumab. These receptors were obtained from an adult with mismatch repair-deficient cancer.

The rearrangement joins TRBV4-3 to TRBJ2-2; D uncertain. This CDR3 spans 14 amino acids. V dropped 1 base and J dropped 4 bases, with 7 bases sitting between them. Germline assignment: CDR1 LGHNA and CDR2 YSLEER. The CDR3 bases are TGCGCCAGCAGCCAAGCCTCAGGCACCGGGGAGCTGTTTTTT. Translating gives CASSQASGTGELFF.

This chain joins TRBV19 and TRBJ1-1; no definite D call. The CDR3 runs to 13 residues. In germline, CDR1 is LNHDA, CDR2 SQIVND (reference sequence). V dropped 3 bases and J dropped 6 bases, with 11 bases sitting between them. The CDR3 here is CASSIGLSPEAFF. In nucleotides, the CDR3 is TGTGCCAGTAGTATTGGGTTGAGCCCTGAAGCTTTCTTT.

Here the CDR3 DNA reads TGTGCCAGCAGCTTGGCACTAGCGGATCAGTTCTCCTACGAGCAGTACTTC. Its translation: CASSLALADQFSYEQYF. The chain recombines TRBV11-1 with TRBJ2-7, with 8 bases that match TRBD2. CDR3 length: 17 amino acids. With 3 bases clipped from V and 0 bases from J, the junction kept 10 bases outside the gene matches. Germline CDR1 reads SGHAT; CDR2 reads FQDESV (reference sequence).

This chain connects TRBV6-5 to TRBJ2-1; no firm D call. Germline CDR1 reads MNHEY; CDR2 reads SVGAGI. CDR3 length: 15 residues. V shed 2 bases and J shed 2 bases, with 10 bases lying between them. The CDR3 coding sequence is TGTGCCAGCAGTTACCGGCAGCGACCCTACAATGAGCAGTTCTTC. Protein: CASSYRQRPYNEQFF.

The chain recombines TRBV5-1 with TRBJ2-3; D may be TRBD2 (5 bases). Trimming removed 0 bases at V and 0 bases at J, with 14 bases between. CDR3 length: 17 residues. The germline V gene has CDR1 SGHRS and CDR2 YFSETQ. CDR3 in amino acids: CASSLELSATSTDTQYF. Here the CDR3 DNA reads TGCGCCAGCAGCTTGGAGCTTAGCGCCACTAGCACAGATACGCAGTATTTT.

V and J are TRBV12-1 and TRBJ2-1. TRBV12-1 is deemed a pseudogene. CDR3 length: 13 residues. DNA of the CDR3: TGTGCCAGCAGCTTTTTGAGACACAATGAGCAGTTCTTC. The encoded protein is CASSFLRHNEQFF.

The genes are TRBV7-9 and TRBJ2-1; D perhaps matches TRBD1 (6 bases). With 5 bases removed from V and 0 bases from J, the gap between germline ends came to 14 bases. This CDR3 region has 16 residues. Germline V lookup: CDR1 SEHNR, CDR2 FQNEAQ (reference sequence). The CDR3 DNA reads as TGTGCCAGCAGCGCTCGCCGGGACAACTCCTACAATGAGCAGTTCTTC. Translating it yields CASSARRDNSYNEQFF.

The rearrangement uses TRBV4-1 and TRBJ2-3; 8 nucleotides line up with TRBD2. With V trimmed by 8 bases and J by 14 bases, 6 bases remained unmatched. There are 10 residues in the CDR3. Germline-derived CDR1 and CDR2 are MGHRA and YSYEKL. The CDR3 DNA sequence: TGCGCCAGCGGGGGACTAGGACTGTATTTT. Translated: CASGGLGLYF.

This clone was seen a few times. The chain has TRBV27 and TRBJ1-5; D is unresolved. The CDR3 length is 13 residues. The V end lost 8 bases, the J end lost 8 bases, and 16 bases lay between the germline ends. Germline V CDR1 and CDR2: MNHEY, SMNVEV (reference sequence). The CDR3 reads CASGGRLGKPQHF. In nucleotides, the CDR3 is TGTGCCAGCGGAGGCCGTTTGGGGAAGCCCCAGCATTTT.

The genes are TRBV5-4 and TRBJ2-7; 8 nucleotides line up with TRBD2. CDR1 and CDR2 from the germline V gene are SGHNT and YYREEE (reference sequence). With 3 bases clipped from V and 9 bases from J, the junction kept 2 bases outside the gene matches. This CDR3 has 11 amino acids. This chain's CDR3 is CASSSGGGQYF. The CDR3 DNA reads TGTGCCAGCAGCTCCGGGGGGGGGCAGTACTTC. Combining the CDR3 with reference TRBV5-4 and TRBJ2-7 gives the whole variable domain ETGVTQSPTHLIKTRGQQVTLRCSSQSGHNTVSWYQQALGQGPQFIFQYYREEENGRGNFPPRFSGLQFPNYSSELNVNALELDDSALYLCASSSGGGQYFGPGTRLTVT.

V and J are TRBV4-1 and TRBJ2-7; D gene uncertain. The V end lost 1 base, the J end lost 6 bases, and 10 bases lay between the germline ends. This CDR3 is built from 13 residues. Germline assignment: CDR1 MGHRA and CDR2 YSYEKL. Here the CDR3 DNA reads TGCGCCAGCAGCCAAGCCCCAGTTCGCGAGCAGTACTTC. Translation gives CASSQAPVREQYF.

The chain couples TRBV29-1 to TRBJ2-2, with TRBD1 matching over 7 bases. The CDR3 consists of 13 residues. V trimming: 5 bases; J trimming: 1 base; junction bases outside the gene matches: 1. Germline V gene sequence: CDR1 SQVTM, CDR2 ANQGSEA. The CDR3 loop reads CSVTGENTGELFF. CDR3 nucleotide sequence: TGCAGCGTTACAGGGGAGAACACCGGGGAGCTGTTTTTT.

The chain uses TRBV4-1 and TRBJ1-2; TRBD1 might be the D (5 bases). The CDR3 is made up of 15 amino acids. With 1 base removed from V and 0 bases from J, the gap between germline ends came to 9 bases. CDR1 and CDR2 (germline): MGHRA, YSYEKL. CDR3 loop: CASSQGQGANYGYTF. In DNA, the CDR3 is TGCGCCAGCAGCCAAGGGCAGGGAGCTAACTATGGCTACACCTTC.

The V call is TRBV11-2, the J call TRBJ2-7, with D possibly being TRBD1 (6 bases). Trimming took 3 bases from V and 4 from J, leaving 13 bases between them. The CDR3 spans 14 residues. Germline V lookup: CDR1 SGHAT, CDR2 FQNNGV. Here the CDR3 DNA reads TGTGCCAGCAGCTTTTTCTCGGGGACATACGAGCAGTACTTC. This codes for CASSFFSGTYEQYF.

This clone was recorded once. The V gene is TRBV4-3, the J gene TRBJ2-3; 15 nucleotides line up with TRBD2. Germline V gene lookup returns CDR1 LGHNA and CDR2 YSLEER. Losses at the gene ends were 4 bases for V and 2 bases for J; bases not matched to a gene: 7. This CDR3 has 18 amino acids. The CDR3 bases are TGCGCCAGCAGCCCCGGACTAGCGGGAGGGCTTGCCACAGATACGCAGTATTTT. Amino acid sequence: CASSPGLAGGLATDTQYF.

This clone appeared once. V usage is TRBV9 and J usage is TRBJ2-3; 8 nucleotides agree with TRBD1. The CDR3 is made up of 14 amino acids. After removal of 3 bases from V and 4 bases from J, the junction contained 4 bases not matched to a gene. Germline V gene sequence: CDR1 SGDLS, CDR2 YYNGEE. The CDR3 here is CASSALQGADTQYF. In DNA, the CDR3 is TGTGCCAGCAGCGCGCTACAGGGGGCAGATACGCAGTATTTT.

The CDR3 DNA is TGTGCCAGCAGGACTCCGCCGGGCGAGCAGTACTTC. The encoded protein is CASRTPPGEQYF. The chain couples TRBV5-4 to TRBJ2-7; no firm D call. With 5 bases removed from V and 6 bases from J, the gap between germline ends came to 12 bases. CDR3 size: 12 residues. Germline V gene lookup returns CDR1 SGHNT and CDR2 YYREEE (reference sequence).

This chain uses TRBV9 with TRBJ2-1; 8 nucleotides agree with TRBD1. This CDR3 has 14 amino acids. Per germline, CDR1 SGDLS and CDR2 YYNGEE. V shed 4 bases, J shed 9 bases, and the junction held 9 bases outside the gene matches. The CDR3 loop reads CASSLDRAGIEQFF. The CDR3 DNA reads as TGTGCCAGCAGCCTGGACAGGGCTGGTATTGAGCAGTTCTTC.

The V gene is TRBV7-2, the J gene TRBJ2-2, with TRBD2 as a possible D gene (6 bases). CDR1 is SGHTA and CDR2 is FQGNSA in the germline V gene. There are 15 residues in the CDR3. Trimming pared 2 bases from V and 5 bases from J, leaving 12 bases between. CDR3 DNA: TGTGCCAGCAGCTTAACGGGAGAAAAGACCGGGGAGCTGTTTTTT. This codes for CASSLTGEKTGELFF.

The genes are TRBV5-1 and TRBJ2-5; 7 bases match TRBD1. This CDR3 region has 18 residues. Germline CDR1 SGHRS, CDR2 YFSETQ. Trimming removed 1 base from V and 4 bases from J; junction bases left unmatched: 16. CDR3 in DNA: TGCGCCAGCAGCTTGCTACTGGGCCTAGAGACAGGGAGAGAGACCCAGTACTTC. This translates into CASSLLLGLETGRETQYF.

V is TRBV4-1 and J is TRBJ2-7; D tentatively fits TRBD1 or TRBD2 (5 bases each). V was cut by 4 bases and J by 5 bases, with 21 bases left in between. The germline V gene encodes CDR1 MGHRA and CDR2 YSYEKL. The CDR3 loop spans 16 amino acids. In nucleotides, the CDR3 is TGCGCCAGCAGCCGACTACCGGGACCCTTTATCCACGAGCAGTACTTC. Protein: CASSRLPGPFIHEQYF.